This T cell receptor beta chain was sequenced for a study of blood T cells in healthy people across ages. The V and J ends lost 6 bases and 1 base, in that order; junction bases with no gene match: 4. The CDR3 consists of 14 residues. Per the germline V gene, CDR1 is MNHNY and CDR2 is SVGAGI (reference sequence). Alongside a J-beta primer mix, a sample-barcoded 5' primer served in a second PCR lasting about 7 to 12 cycles. Unique molecular identifiers of 12 random nucleotides labeled each cDNA. TCRdb independently ran MiXCR on the 5' RACE reads; one entry per CDR3 protein. The sample lists 650,000 to 700,000 distinct CDR3 sequences, approximately 52% occurring once. Remarks on this clonotype: This may stem from a read error, because a much larger clone lies one nucleotide away.

This receptor was identified in a woman of 80 years or more in good health. The sample comprised blood. This chain links TRBV6-6 with TRBJ1-1; 8 bases line up with TRBD1. The DNA for the CDR3 is TGTGCCAGCAGATTCGGACAGGGGAACACTGAAGCTTTCTTT. Amino acid sequence: CASRFGQGNTEAFF.